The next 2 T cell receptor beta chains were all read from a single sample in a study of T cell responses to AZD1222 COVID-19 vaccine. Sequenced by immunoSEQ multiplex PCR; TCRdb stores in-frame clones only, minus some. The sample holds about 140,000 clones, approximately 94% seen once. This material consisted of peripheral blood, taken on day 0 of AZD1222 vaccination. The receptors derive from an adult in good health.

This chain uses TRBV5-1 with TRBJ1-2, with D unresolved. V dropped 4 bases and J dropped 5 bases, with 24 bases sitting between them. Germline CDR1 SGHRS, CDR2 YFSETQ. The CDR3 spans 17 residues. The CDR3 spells CASSPSGRQYSFYGYTF. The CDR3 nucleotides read TGCGCCAGCAGCCCGTCCGGAAGGCAGTACTCCTTTTATGGCTACACCTTC.

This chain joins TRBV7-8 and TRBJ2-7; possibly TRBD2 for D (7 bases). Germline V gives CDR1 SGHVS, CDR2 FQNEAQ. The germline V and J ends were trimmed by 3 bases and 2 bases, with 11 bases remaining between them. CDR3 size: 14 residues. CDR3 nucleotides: TGTGCCAGCAGCTTGGGGGGGGCGACCTACGAGCAGTACTTC. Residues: CASSLGGATYEQYF.